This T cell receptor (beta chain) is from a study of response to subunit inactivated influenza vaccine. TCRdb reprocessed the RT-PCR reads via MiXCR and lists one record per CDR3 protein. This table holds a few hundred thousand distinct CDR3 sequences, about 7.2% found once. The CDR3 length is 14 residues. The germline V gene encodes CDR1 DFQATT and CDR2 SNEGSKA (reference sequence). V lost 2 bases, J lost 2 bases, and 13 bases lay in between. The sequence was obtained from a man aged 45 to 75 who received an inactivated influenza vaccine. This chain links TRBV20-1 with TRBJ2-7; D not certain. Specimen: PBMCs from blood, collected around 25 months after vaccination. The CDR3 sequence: CSARSEQRAYEQYF. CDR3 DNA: TGCAGTGCTAGAAGTGAGCAACGAGCCTACGAGCAGTACTTC.